The 19 T cell receptor beta chains presented below share a single source sample, sequenced in a study of post-analysis software for immune sequencing data. Prepared libraries of TCR beta cDNA carried unique molecular identifiers. TCRdb processed the PCR reads anew with MiXCR; each CDR3 protein has one entry. The sample consists of about 460,000 distinct CDR3 sequences, roughly 45% of them appearing once. Their recognized antigens are unknown. Study-wide results and limits: Patients used about 5 TRBV segments, including TRBV5-6, TRBV5-1 and TRBV20-1, more often than controls.

Specimen: blood. Receptors originate from a girl aged 10 to 17 with multiple sclerosis.

V is TRBV5-6 and J is TRBJ1-2; no firm D call. Germline loops: CDR1 SGHDT, CDR2 YYEEEE. Trimming cost V 0 bases and J 8 bases, with 14 bases left between them. This CDR3 has 14 residues. The CDR3 DNA reads as TGTGCCAGCAGCTTGGGGGCCCGCCCTGGAGGCTACACCTTC. It yields the protein CASSLGARPGGYTF.

This chain connects TRBV12-3 or TRBV12-4 to TRBJ1-5; tentatively, D is TRBD1 (5 bases). Between the trimmed V and J ends, which lost 5 bases and 7 bases, there was a span of 18 bases. The CDR3 has 15 residues. In DNA form, the CDR3 reads TGTGCCAGCAGTCTCCGGGACCCTACCCCCCAGCCCCAGCATTTT. Translation gives CASSLRDPTPQPQHF.

V and J are TRBV18 and TRBJ2-5; possible D gene TRBD1, 5 bases. This CDR3 is 14 amino acids long. V lost 2 bases, J lost 6 bases, and 13 bases lay in between. Germline loops: CDR1 KGHSH, CDR2 LQKENI. The CDR3 DNA sequence: TGTGCCAGCTCACCAAGTGGGGCCACCCAGACCCAGTACTTC. It yields the protein CASSPSGATQTQYF.

The gene calls are TRBV4-3 and TRBJ2-5; 7 bases are shared with TRBD1. V lost 4 bases and J lost 1; bases outside the gene matches: 6. The CDR3 is 15 amino acids. Per germline, CDR1 LGHNA and CDR2 YSLEER. The CDR3: CASSLNRDSQETQYF. The CDR3 DNA is TGCGCCAGCAGCCTTAACCGGGACAGCCAAGAGACCCAGTACTTC.

The sample holds one count of this clonotype. The rearrangement joins TRBV18 to TRBJ1-2; D is unresolved. V lost 4 bases and J lost 2, with 11 bases in between. In germline, CDR1 is KGHSH, CDR2 LQKENI. CDR3 length: 14 residues. The CDR3 region is CASSLPTQNYGYTF. The DNA of the CDR3 is TGTGCCAGCTCACTACCAACACAAAACTATGGCTACACCTTC.

In this sample, this clonotype turned up a few times. The CDR3 sequence: CASSLTGTSGRDEQFF. Written as DNA, the CDR3 is TGTGCCAGCAGCTTAACCGGGACTAGCGGGAGGGATGAGCAGTTCTTC. V usage is TRBV7-3 and J usage is TRBJ2-1, with 16 bases fitting TRBD2. The CDR3 is 16 residues long. The germline CDR1 and CDR2 sequences are SGHTA and FQGTGA. V shed 0 bases, J shed 8 bases, and the junction held 1 base outside the gene matches.

This clonotype has only a few counts. The V gene is TRBV10-3, the J gene TRBJ1-4; 8 bases map to TRBD1. Trimming removed 5 bases from V and 7 bases from J; junction bases left unmatched: 6. Germline V gene data show CDR1 as ENHRY and CDR2 as SYGVKD. This CDR3 has 14 amino acids. Written as DNA, the CDR3 is TGTGCCATCAGTTATGACAGGGGAGGTGAAAAACTGTTTTTT. Translated: CAISYDRGGEKLFF.

There are a few counts of this clonotype. The J gene is TRBJ2-7, the V gene TRBV7-2; 10 nucleotides match TRBD2. The CDR3 loop spans 12 amino acids. Germline V gene data show CDR1 as SGHTA and CDR2 as FQGNSA. V was pared by 9 bases and J by 4 bases, with 3 bases of the junction left unmatched. CDR3 bases: TGTGCCAGGGTAGCGGGAGGATACGAGCAGTACTTC. Residues: CARVAGGYEQYF.

This chain links TRBV27 with TRBJ2-1; 7 bases are a match to TRBD1. The germline V gene has CDR1 MNHEY and CDR2 SMNVEV (reference sequence). The CDR3 consists of 15 residues. V gave up 5 bases and J gave up 6 bases; unmatched junction bases: 10. Written as DNA, the CDR3 is TGTGCCAGCAGTCCCGGGACAGAAGCTTCCAATGAGCAGTTCTTC. It codes for CASSPGTEASNEQFF.

This sequence joins TRBV6-5 and TRBJ2-1; 8 nucleotides align to TRBD1. This CDR3 is built from 15 residues. Germline V gene sequence: CDR1 MNHEY, CDR2 SVGAGI. Germline trimming cut 3 bases from V and 8 bases from J; bases unmatched to any gene: 9. DNA for the CDR3: TGTGCCAGCAGTTATCTGGCAGGGGGCGCGGATGAGCAGTTCTTC. It specifies CASSYLAGGADEQFF.

The chain joins TRBV10-3 to TRBJ2-7, with 10 bases that match TRBD1. The germline V gene has CDR1 ENHRY and CDR2 SYGVKD. CDR3 length: 14 residues. J gave up 1 base and V 7 bases, and 4 bases lay outside the gene matches. The CDR3 DNA reads as TGTGCCATCAAGCCGGGACAGGGGTCCTACGAGCAGTACTTC. Protein product: CAIKPGQGSYEQYF.

The chain's CDR3 is CASSLAGEELFF. The CDR3 nucleotides are TGCGCCAGCAGCCTGGCCGGGGAGGAGCTGTTTTTT. The chain links TRBV5-1 to TRBJ2-2; a weak D match, TRBD2 (5 bases). The CDR3 has 12 amino acids. The V end lost 4 bases, the J end lost 10 bases, and 11 bases lay between the germline ends. Germline CDR1 is SGHRS and CDR2 is YFSETQ. Filled out from reference TRBV5-1 and TRBJ2-2, the complete variable domain reads KAGVTQTPRYLIKTRGQQVTLSCSPISGHRSVSWYQQTPGQGLQFLFEYFSETQRNKGNFPGRFSGRQFSNSRSEMNVSTLELGDSALYLCASSLAGEELFFGEGSRLTVL.

This clonotype has a count of ten or more. The rearrangement joins TRBV29-1 to TRBJ2-2; D is unresolved. V was shortened by 7 bases and J by 4 bases, with 25 bases between the two germline ends. CDR3 length: 17 residues. Germline-derived CDR1 and CDR2 are SQVTM and ANQGSEA. The CDR3 DNA reads TGCAGCGCTCACGATCGAGGACCGATGGAGCTCACCGGGGAGCTGTTTTTT. It codes for CSAHDRGPMELTGELFF.

DNA of the CDR3: TGTGCCAGCCTAACTCCGAACTATGGCTACACCTTC. Protein sequence: CASLTPNYGYTF. The rearrangement uses TRBV6-5 and TRBJ1-2, with D uncertain. Germline CDR1 MNHEY, CDR2 SVGAGI. The V and J ends lost 8 bases and 2 bases respectively, with 9 bases between them. This CDR3 spans 12 amino acids.

The chain couples TRBV20-1 to TRBJ1-4, with 9 bases that match TRBD1. Trimming took 5 bases from V and 8 from J; bases not matched to a gene: 6. Germline CDR1 is DFQATT and CDR2 is SNEGSKA (reference sequence). This CDR3 has 13 amino acids. The CDR3 spells CSACGTGREKLFF. The CDR3 nucleotides read TGCAGTGCTTGCGGGACAGGGCGGGAAAAACTGTTTTTT.

The chain is built from TRBV29-1 and TRBJ2-7; TRBD1 matches at 7 bases. With 7 bases clipped from V and 3 bases from J, the junction kept 6 bases outside the gene matches. CDR1 is SQVTM and CDR2 is ANQGSEA in the germline V gene. The CDR3 spans 12 residues. CDR3 in amino acids: CSAGTEHYEQYF. Here the CDR3 DNA reads TGCAGCGCGGGGACAGAACACTACGAGCAGTACTTC.

The chain combines TRBV11-2 with TRBJ1-1; tentatively, D is TRBD1 (6 bases). The CDR3 extends over 15 amino acids. V was shortened by 6 bases and J by 1 base, with 15 bases between the two germline ends. In germline, CDR1 is SGHAT, CDR2 FQNNGV. The CDR3, as DNA: TGTGCCAGCAGGCGACCGGGACAACGGAACACTGAAGCTTTCTTT. It codes for CASRRPGQRNTEAFF.

In its sample, this clonotype was seen once. The J gene is TRBJ2-4, the V gene TRBV7-9; TRBD1 aligns across 7 bases. CDR3 size: 13 residues. The germline gives CDR1 SEHNR, CDR2 FQNEAQ (reference sequence). Trimming at V came to 5 bases and at J to 7 bases, leaving 5 bases not matched to a gene. The CDR3 DNA sequence: TGTGCCAGCAGCCCCAGGGGGTATAACATTCAGTACTTC. The encoded protein is CASSPRGYNIQYF.

V gene TRBV21-1 combines with J gene TRBJ2-7; the table's D call, TRBD2, was not checked against the DNA. TRBV21-1 is given as a pseudogene. CDR3 length: 18 residues. This CDR3 is CAHPPPGSGGRVSYEQYF. CDR3 DNA sequence: TGTGCCCACCCCCCGCCTGGGTCTGGCGGGAGAGTCTCCTACGAGCAGTACTTC.